The 29 T cell receptor beta chains below come from one sample, sequenced in a study of blood T cell repertoires in COVID-19. Measured with immunoSEQ multiplex PCR; TCRdb has only the in-frame clones, and not every one. The sample contains about 300,000 clones, approximately 85% of which appear only once. The sequenced sample was PBMCs or T cells enriched from blood (not recorded which). These receptors all stem from a man under 40 who had recovered from COVID-19.

This clone has just one count. The chain has TRBV11-3 and TRBJ2-7, with a tentative D call TRBD1 (5 bases). The ends were cut back, 0 bases at V and 3 bases at J, with 9 bases in the middle. This CDR3 is built from 14 residues. The V gene's germline CDR1 is SGHNT and CDR2 YENEEA. CDR3 loop: CASSLDGQGYEQYF. The CDR3, as DNA: TGTGCCAGCAGCTTAGATGGCCAGGGCTACGAGCAGTACTTC.

The chain carries TRBV19 and TRBJ1-5, with 7 bases aligning to TRBD1. The CDR3 runs to 15 residues. Germline assignment: CDR1 LNHDA and CDR2 SQIVND (reference sequence). The J segment lost 4 bases and the V segment lost 6 bases, leaving 9 bases of the junction unmatched. This CDR3 is CASSLVRDSNQPQHF. The CDR3 DNA reads TGTGCCAGTAGCCTCGTAAGGGACAGTAATCAGCCCCAGCATTTT.

The rearrangement uses TRBV29-1 and TRBJ1-2; 7 nucleotides agree with TRBD1. Germline V gives CDR1 SQVTM, CDR2 ANQGSEA. The CDR3 has 12 residues. V shed 7 bases and J 5 bases; nucleotides not matched to a gene: 7. The DNA of the CDR3 is TGCAGCGGGGGGGGACAGTTGTATGGCTACACCTTC. This codes for CSGGGQLYGYTF. Looking up the rest from reference TRBV29-1 and TRBJ1-2 gives the full variable domain: SAVISQKPSRDICQRGTSLTIQCQVDSQVTMMFWYRQQPGQSLTLIATANQGSEATYESGFVIDKFPISRPNLTFSTLTVSNMSPEDSSIYLCSGGGQLYGYTFGSGTRLTVV.

For the CDR3, the DNA is TGTGCCAGCAGCCAAGGAAGCCTTCCGGGGAGTTACAATGAGCAGTTCTTC. It specifies CASSQGSLPGSYNEQFF. This chain joins TRBV4-2 and TRBJ2-1; TRBD2 might be the D (5 bases). Trimming took off 1 base at V and 4 bases at J, with 17 bases between the two ends. Germline V CDR1 and CDR2: LGHNA, YNFKEQ. The CDR3 totals 17 residues.

This clone has just one count. The chain is built from TRBV24-1 and TRBJ2-2; maybe TRBD2 (5 bases). Trimming pared 7 bases from V and 5 bases from J, leaving 10 bases between. Germline assignment: CDR1 KGHDR and CDR2 SFDVKD. The CDR3 extends over 13 amino acids. CDR3 residues: CATSGIRTGELFF. The DNA for the CDR3 is TGTGCCACCAGCGGGATTAGGACCGGGGAGCTGTTTTTT.

This chain joins TRBV4-1 and TRBJ1-6, with a weak D call TRBD1 (6 bases). This CDR3 comprises 14 residues. Germline loops: CDR1 MGHRA, CDR2 YSYEKL. Trimming stripped 1 base from V and 7 bases from J, with 8 bases between. The CDR3 DNA reads as TGCGCCAGCAGCCAAGGAGACAGGAATTCACCCCTCCACTTT. The encoded protein is CASSQGDRNSPLHF.

The V call is TRBV6-5, the J call TRBJ1-2, with D unresolved. Trimming pared 4 bases from V and 6 bases from J, leaving 15 bases between. This CDR3 has 14 amino acids. Germline lookup yields CDR1 MNHEY and CDR2 SVGAGI. CDR3 DNA: TGTGCCAGCAGTTCTCAAGCCTTCCGTGATGGCTACACCTTC. This codes for CASSSQAFRDGYTF.

The chain uses TRBV30 and TRBJ1-1; D unclear. V lost 3 bases and J 8 bases, leaving 13 bases between the germline ends. The CDR3 length is 12 residues. Germline V gene lookup returns CDR1 GTSNPN and CDR2 SVGIG (reference sequence). CDR3 in amino acids: CAWSPLGGEAFF. Written as DNA, the CDR3 is TGTGCCTGGAGCCCTCTGGGAGGGGAAGCTTTCTTT.

The chain couples TRBV11-2 to TRBJ2-3, with D tentatively TRBD1 (5 bases). The CDR3 totals 15 residues. The germline V gene has CDR1 SGHAT and CDR2 FQNNGV. The V end lost 4 bases, the J end lost 6 bases, and 17 bases lay between the germline ends. The CDR3, as DNA: TGTGCCAGCAGCTACCAGGGTGTCTCGGTGGATACGCAGTATTTT. Its translation: CASSYQGVSVDTQYF.

This chain connects TRBV27 to TRBJ1-1; D is undetermined. The length of the CDR3 is 17 residues. V lost 6 bases to trimming and J lost 8 bases, with 28 bases between them. Germline lookup yields CDR1 MNHEY and CDR2 SMNVEV (reference sequence). The CDR3 loop is CASSTLLRNTERSEAFF. The DNA of the CDR3 is TGTGCCAGCAGCACTCTCCTCAGGAACACTGAACGGTCGGAAGCTTTCTTT.

This chain links TRBV5-4 with TRBJ2-1; tentatively, D is TRBD2 (6 bases). CDR3 length: 13 residues. Germline lookup yields CDR1 SGHNT and CDR2 YYREEE (reference sequence). The germline V and J ends were trimmed by 0 bases and 7 bases, with 8 bases remaining between them. For the CDR3, the DNA is TGTGCCAGCAGCTTGGTGGCGGGGAATGAGCAGTTCTTC. Translated: CASSLVAGNEQFF.

The chain recombines TRBV7-8 with TRBJ1-2; D possibly corresponds to TRBD1 (6 bases). There are 17 residues in the CDR3. Germline V lookup: CDR1 SGHVS, CDR2 FQNEAQ. Trimming removed 5 bases at V and 7 bases at J, with 26 bases between. CDR3 loop: CASSIRRDTAFGGGYTF. CDR3 bases: TGTGCCAGCAGCATTCGCCGGGACACTGCCTTTGGTGGTGGCTACACCTTC.

The CDR3: CASSQPGRMNTEAFF. CDR3 bases: TGTGCCAGCAGCCAGCCAGGGAGGATGAACACTGAAGCTTTCTTT. The rearrangement joins TRBV14 to TRBJ1-1; a possible D gene is TRBD1 (5 bases). V was clipped by 3 bases and J by 0 bases, with 11 bases between them. This CDR3 has 15 residues. CDR1 SGHDN and CDR2 FVKESK come from the germline V gene.

The chain is built from TRBV3-1 (or the pseudogene TRBV3-2) and TRBJ2-3, with D perhaps TRBD1 (5 bases). Germline assignment: CDR1 LGHDT and CDR2 YNNKEL (reference sequence). CDR3 length: 17 amino acids. Trimming cost V 2 bases and J 2 bases, with 17 bases left between them. Here the CDR3 reads CASSQPWGTGYTDTQYF. DNA of the CDR3: TGTGCCAGCAGCCAACCCTGGGGCACCGGATACACAGATACGCAGTATTTT.

This clone was seen once. The chain links TRBV25-1 to TRBJ1-2; D is possibly TRBD1 (6 bases). Trimming took 4 bases from V and 8 from J, leaving 17 bases between them. CDR3 length: 14 amino acids. Germline CDR1 MGHDK, CDR2 SYGVNS. The CDR3 is CASSVSPGTMGYTF. The CDR3 DNA reads TGTGCCAGCAGTGTTAGCCCTGGGACAATGGGCTACACCTTC.

CDR3 nucleotides: TGTGCCAGCAGTCAAGTTCTAGCGGGGGGCCCCTCCGGGGAGCTGTTTTTT. It encodes CASSQVLAGGPSGELFF. The rearrangement links TRBV27 to TRBJ2-2; 11 bases agree with TRBD2. V trimming: 5 bases; J trimming: 6 bases; junction bases outside the gene matches: 11. The length of the CDR3 is 17 residues. The germline V gene encodes CDR1 MNHEY and CDR2 SMNVEV (reference sequence).

The rearrangement uses TRBV9 and TRBJ1-2, with unresolved D. CDR3 length: 13 amino acids. The V and J ends lost 0 bases and 4 bases respectively, with 7 bases between them. Germline V gene lookup returns CDR1 SGDLS and CDR2 YYNGEE. DNA for the CDR3: TGTGCCAGCAGCGTAGCGACATCCTATGGCTACACCTTC. Amino acid sequence: CASSVATSYGYTF.

This sequence joins TRBV30 and TRBJ1-4, with no clear D. CDR3 length equals 15 residues. The V gene lost 6 bases and the J gene lost 1 base, with 15 bases spanning the gap. Germline loops: CDR1 GTSNPN, CDR2 SVGIG (reference sequence). This chain's CDR3 is CACSRTQLTNEKLFF. Here the CDR3 DNA reads TGTGCCTGCAGCCGGACTCAACTAACTAATGAAAAACTGTTTTTT.

Note on this clone: The identical CDR3 is also encoded by other nucleotide sequences in the sample. The chain links TRBV7-3 to TRBJ1-1, with unresolved D. The CDR3 has 13 amino acids. Per the germline V gene, CDR1 is SGHTA and CDR2 is FQGTGA. Trimming removed 5 bases from V and 0 bases from J, with 7 bases in between. CDR3 DNA: TGTGCCAGCAGCCGAGGGATGAACACTGAAGCTTTCTTT. It is translated as CASSRGMNTEAFF.

This clone was seen only once. The chain employs TRBV6-2 or TRBV6-3 and TRBJ2-5; 8 bases are shared with TRBD2. In germline, CDR1 is MNHEY, CDR2 SVGEGT. This CDR3 spans 16 amino acids. J lost 1 base, V lost 0 bases, and 4 bases had no gene match. The CDR3 loop is CASSYSTAGGQETQYF. The CDR3, as DNA: TGTGCCAGCAGTTACTCGACTGCGGGGGGCCAAGAGACCCAGTACTTC.

CDR3 nucleotides: TGTGCCAGCAGCTTCTACTATGGCTACACCTTC. It codes for CASSFYYGYTF. This chain connects TRBV7-2 to TRBJ1-2; D is undetermined. There are 11 residues in the CDR3. The germline gives CDR1 SGHTA, CDR2 FQGNSA. V was trimmed by 3 bases and J by 3 bases, leaving 2 bases between them.

This chain uses TRBV29-1 with TRBJ1-1, with D possibly matching TRBD1 (5 bases). The CDR3 covers 12 residues. Per the germline V gene, CDR1 is SQVTM and CDR2 is ANQGSEA. With 6 bases removed from V and 0 bases from J, the gap between germline ends came to 8 bases. CDR3 in amino acids: CSVQGMNTEAFF. The CDR3 DNA follows: TGCAGCGTCCAGGGCATGAACACTGAAGCTTTCTTT.

The chain has TRBV10-3 and TRBJ1-5, with D perhaps matching TRBD1 (6 bases). V was cut by 10 bases and J by 3 bases, with 13 bases left in between. The CDR3 is 13 residues long. Germline CDR1 ENHRY, CDR2 SYGVKD. The CDR3: CASHRDPNQPQHF. The DNA of the CDR3 is TGTGCCAGCCACAGGGACCCCAATCAGCCCCAGCATTTT.

This chain connects TRBV4-1 to TRBJ1-5; TRBD1 aligns across 7 bases. The germline gives CDR1 MGHRA, CDR2 YSYEKL. V lost 1 base, J lost 3 bases, and 9 bases stayed unmatched. The length of the CDR3 is 17 residues. In DNA, the CDR3 is TGCGCCAGCAGCCAAGTAGGTACAGGGGTTATCAATCAGCCCCAGCATTTT. It codes for CASSQVGTGVINQPQHF.

The chain employs TRBV3-1 (or the pseudogene TRBV3-2) and TRBJ1-2; 7 bases fit TRBD1. With V trimmed by 0 bases and J by 6 bases, 7 bases remained unmatched. Germline CDR1 and CDR2: LGHDT and YNNKEL (reference sequence). The CDR3 covers 15 residues. This chain's CDR3 is CASSQDTNRGDGYTF. As DNA, the CDR3 is TGTGCCAGCAGCCAAGATACGAACAGGGGTGATGGCTACACCTTC.

The V call is TRBV3-1 (or the pseudogene TRBV3-2), the J call TRBJ2-7, with 8 bases matching TRBD2. Trimming cost V 6 bases and J 1 base; bases outside gene matches: 8. There are 15 residues in the CDR3. CDR1 is LGHDT and CDR2 is YNNKEL in the germline V gene (reference sequence). The CDR3 nucleotides read TGTGCCAGCAGGGCAGCGGGACTAGAATCCTACGAGCAGTACTTC. It is translated as CASRAAGLESYEQYF.

The chain couples TRBV6-6 to TRBJ2-7; 11 bases match TRBD2. The trim removed 5 bases at V and 0 bases at J, leaving 6 bases unmatched. Per the germline V gene, CDR1 is MNHNY and CDR2 is SVGAGI (reference sequence). This CDR3 is 16 amino acids long. CDR3: CASSTGTSGGSYEQYF. The CDR3 DNA follows: TGTGCCAGCAGTACCGGGACTAGCGGAGGCTCCTACGAGCAGTACTTC.

The chain is built from TRBV20-1 and TRBJ1-1; no clear D gene. CDR1 DFQATT and CDR2 SNEGSKA come from the germline V gene (reference sequence). V was pared by 3 bases and J by 1 base, with 9 bases between. CDR3 length: 13 amino acids. The CDR3 DNA follows: TGCAGTGCTAGTTTTCCAGAGAACACTGAAGCTTTCTTT. It specifies CSASFPENTEAFF.

The CDR3 bases are TGTGCCAGCAGTCTCCTCAATCAGCCCCAGCATTTT. Encoded protein: CASSLLNQPQHF. This chain joins TRBV12-3 or TRBV12-4 and TRBJ1-5; D remains unclear. The CDR3 spans 12 residues. V lost 5 bases and J lost 3, with 5 bases in between.